The present TCR beta chain was sequenced within a study of CD8+ T cells in alopecia areata. Study summary: At a dose of 5 to 10 mg twice daily, oral tofacitinib was given to treated patients. Study-wide findings and caveats: Against the mouse data, patients shared TCRs less clearly, possibly for HLA reasons. As there was one nonresponder, how baseline CD8+ expansion relates to response remains uncertain.

This clone was observed a few times. Its antigen is not known. Indicated treatment: oral pan-JAK inhibitor, 5-10 mg twice daily. A FACSAria was used to sort CD4+ and CD8+ T cells. These cells came from PBMCs. V was clipped by 5 bases and J by 10 bases; unmatched bases: 6. The CDR3 has 14 residues. Germline loops: CDR1 SGHVS, CDR2 FQNEAQ. Extraction and reverse transcription of RNA yielded cDNA as the sequencing template. Measured with immunoSEQ multiplex PCR; TCRdb has only the in-frame clones, and not every one. The sample shows hundreds of thousands of clones, roughly 66% of them seen only once. This TCR came from a human donor with alopecia areata. The specimen comprised CD4+ T cells sorted from blood, sampled around week 42, from a patient treated with tofacitinib. The rearrangement joins TRBV7-8 to TRBJ2-3, with 13 bases identical to TRBD2. CDR3 amino acids: CASSITSGGVSQYF. In nucleotides, the CDR3 is TGTGCCAGCAGCATCACTAGCGGGGGGGTGTCGCAGTATTTT.